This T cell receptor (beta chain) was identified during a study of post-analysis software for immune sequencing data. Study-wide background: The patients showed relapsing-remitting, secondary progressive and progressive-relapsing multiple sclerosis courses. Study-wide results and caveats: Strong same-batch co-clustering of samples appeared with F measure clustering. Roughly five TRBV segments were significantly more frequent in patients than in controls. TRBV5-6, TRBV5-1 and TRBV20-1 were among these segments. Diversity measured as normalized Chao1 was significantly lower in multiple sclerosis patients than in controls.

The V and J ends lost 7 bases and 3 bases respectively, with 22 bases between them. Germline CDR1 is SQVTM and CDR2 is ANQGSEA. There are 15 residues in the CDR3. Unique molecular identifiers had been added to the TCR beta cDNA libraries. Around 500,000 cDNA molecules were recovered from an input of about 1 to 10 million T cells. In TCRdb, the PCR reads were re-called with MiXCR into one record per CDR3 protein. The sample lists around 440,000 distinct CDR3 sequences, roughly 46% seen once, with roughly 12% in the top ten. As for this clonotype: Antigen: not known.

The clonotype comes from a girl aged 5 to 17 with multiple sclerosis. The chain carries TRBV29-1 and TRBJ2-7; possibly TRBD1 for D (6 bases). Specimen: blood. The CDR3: CSAEGPPGHRYEQYF. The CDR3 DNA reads TGCAGCGCTGAGGGTCCTCCGGGACACCGCTACGAGCAGTACTTC.